The 23 T cell receptor beta chains in this list originate from one sample, sequenced in a study of OX40 agonist ivuxolimab in advanced cancers. TCRdb's table, derived via immunoSEQ multiplex PCR, lists solely in-frame clones and lacks some. The sample has some 50,000 clones, more than 75% seen once. Sequences were derived from CD4+ or CD8+ T cells sorted from blood, sampled in a trial of the OX40 agonist ivuxolimab. These receptors came from an adult with an advanced solid tumor such as melanoma, head and neck, liver or kidney cancer.

The CDR3 DNA is TGTGCCAGCACCTCAGGGGAGCAAAGCTACACCGGGGAGCTGTTTTTT. Residues: CASTSGEQSYTGELFF. The chain joins TRBV7-9 to TRBJ2-2; D possibly corresponds to TRBD1 (6 bases). CDR1 SEHNR and CDR2 FQNEAQ come from the germline V gene (reference sequence). This CDR3 is 16 amino acids long. V was trimmed by 7 bases and J by 3 bases, leaving 18 bases between them.

This chain links TRBV6-1 with TRBJ2-7; a weak D match, TRBD2 (6 bases). Per germline, CDR1 MNHNS and CDR2 SASEGT. Trimming took off 7 bases at V and 3 bases at J, with 10 bases between the two ends. There are 12 residues in the CDR3. CDR3 sequence (DNA): TGTGCCAGCAAGGGCGGGAACTACGAGCAGTACTTC. It encodes CASKGGNYEQYF.

The V gene is TRBV6-5, the J gene TRBJ2-1; TRBD2 matches at 8 bases. Germline-derived CDR1 and CDR2 are MNHEY and SVGAGI. CDR3 length: 15 amino acids. The ends lost 6 bases at V and 0 bases at J; junction bases unmatched: 4. CDR3 DNA: TGTGCCAGCAGGATAAGCGGGAGCTCCTACAATGAGCAGTTCTTC. It encodes CASRISGSSYNEQFF.

This chain uses TRBV18 with TRBJ2-7; D possibly corresponds to TRBD1 (6 bases). The CDR3 is made up of 15 amino acids. Germline V gene lookup returns CDR1 KGHSH and CDR2 LQKENI. Trimming shortened V by 5 bases and J by 2 bases, and 16 bases separated the two germline ends. In nucleotides, the CDR3 is TGTGCCAGCTCATCGACTCGACAGGACGCCTACGAGCAGTACTTC. This gives the protein CASSSTRQDAYEQYF.

The V and J genes are TRBV2 and TRBJ2-7, with TRBD2 matching over 8 bases. The V gene end was trimmed by 7 bases and the J gene end by 6 bases; junction bases not matched to a gene: 11. CDR1 is SNHLY and CDR2 is FYNNEI in the germline V gene. CDR3 size: 14 residues. In DNA form, the CDR3 reads TGTGCCAGCAATCGTCGGGGGGGCTTTATCGAGCAGTACTTC. This gives the protein CASNRRGGFIEQYF.

The J gene is TRBJ2-7, the V gene TRBV4-3, with no clear D. The CDR3 sequence is 13 residues long. V gave up 0 bases and J gave up 3 bases, with 6 bases separating them. Germline V gene sequence: CDR1 LGHNA, CDR2 YSLEER. In DNA form, the CDR3 reads TGCGCCAGCAGCCAAGACAGGTTCTACGAGCAGTACTTC. Residues: CASSQDRFYEQYF.

This clone was found a few times. The V and J genes are TRBV28 and TRBJ2-7; a possible D gene is TRBD2 (5 bases). V gave up 2 bases and J gave up 1 base, with 15 bases separating them. CDR1 and CDR2 (germline): MDHEN, SYDVKM. The CDR3 contains 16 residues. CDR3 DNA sequence: TGTGCCAGCAGTTTACCTAGCCAGCCGAGATCCTACGAGCAGTACTTC. This gives the protein CASSLPSQPRSYEQYF.

The chain has TRBV6-4 and TRBJ1-4; unclear D gene. CDR1 MRHNA and CDR2 SNTAGT come from the germline V gene. The CDR3 is 14 residues long. With 0 bases removed from V and 1 base from J, the gap between germline ends came to 3 bases. Here the CDR3 reads CASSDSETNEKLFF. The CDR3 DNA reads TGTGCCAGCAGTGACTCGGAAACTAATGAAAAACTGTTTTTT.

The chain carries TRBV2 and TRBJ1-4; no firm D call. Germline CDR1 and CDR2: SNHLY and FYNNEI. V was pared by 5 bases and J by 8 bases, with 18 bases between. This CDR3 is built from 15 residues. The CDR3 DNA reads as TGTGCCAGCAGTAAAACCCTAAATGAGAAAGAAAAACTGTTTTTT. Translating it yields CASSKTLNEKEKLFF.

Only one count was recorded for this clone. This chain connects TRBV7-9 to TRBJ2-1, with D unclear. CDR3 length: 13 residues. V lost 8 bases and J lost 5, with 13 bases in between. Germline CDR1 is SEHNR and CDR2 is FQNEAQ (reference sequence). CDR3: CASDSTRDNEQFF. The CDR3 DNA reads TGTGCCAGCGACTCGACACGAGACAATGAGCAGTTCTTC. Supplemented by reference TRBV7-9 and TRBJ2-1, the full variable domain reads DTGVSQNPRHKITKRGQNVTFRCDPISEHNRLYWYRQTLGQGPEFLTYFQNEAQLEKSRLLSDRFSAERPKGSFSTLEIQRTEQGDSAMYLCASDSTRDNEQFFGPGTRLTVL.

The chain links TRBV6-5 to TRBJ2-7; 8 positions match TRBD2. This CDR3 has 14 residues. Germline V CDR1 and CDR2: MNHEY, SVGAGI. Germline trimming cut 6 bases from V and 3 bases from J; bases unmatched to any gene: 7. Here the CDR3 reads CASSQAGVFYEQYF. The CDR3 DNA sequence: TGTGCCAGCAGCCAAGCGGGAGTTTTCTACGAGCAGTACTTC.

The chain is built from TRBV7-9 and TRBJ2-5; 7 nucleotides agree with TRBD2. This CDR3 spans 15 amino acids. Trimming took 4 bases from V and 3 from J; bases not matched to a gene: 8. Looked up from germline, CDR1 is SEHNR and CDR2 is FQNEAQ (reference sequence). The CDR3 nucleotides read TGTGCCAGCAGCTCCCGGAGAGGGAGGGAAGAGACCCAGTACTTC. The encoded protein is CASSSRRGREETQYF.

This clone was detected once. V gene TRBV7-7 combines with J gene TRBJ2-1; TRBD2 is a possible D gene (6 bases). CDR3 length equals 12 residues. Germline loops: CDR1 SSHAT, CDR2 FNYEAQ (reference sequence). Trimming removed 5 bases from V and 9 bases from J, with 11 bases in between. The CDR3 sequence: CASSPGDGEQFF. The DNA for the CDR3 is TGTGCCAGCAGCCCGGGGGACGGTGAGCAGTTCTTC.

J is TRBJ2-2 and V is TRBV14; 10 bases fit TRBD2. The CDR3 consists of 16 residues. Germline values: CDR1 SGHDN, CDR2 FVKESK. V gave up 1 base and J gave up 3 bases; unmatched junction bases: 2. For the CDR3, the DNA is TGTGCCAGCAGCCAAGGGACTAGCGGATACACCGGGGAGCTGTTTTTT. Protein sequence: CASSQGTSGYTGELFF.

The chain couples TRBV15 to TRBJ2-7; a possible D gene is TRBD2 (6 bases). Trimming pared 3 bases from V and 3 bases from J, leaving 9 bases between. This CDR3 region has 13 residues. Germline V CDR1 and CDR2: LNHNV, YYDKDF (reference sequence). The CDR3 region has the DNA TGTGCCACCAGCAGTGTGGAGGGCTACGAGCAGTACTTC. Protein: CATSSVEGYEQYF.

The gene calls are TRBV10-3 and TRBJ2-7; D not resolved. V was shortened by 6 bases and J by 1 base, with 7 bases between the two germline ends. The germline V gene encodes CDR1 ENHRY and CDR2 SYGVKD. The CDR3 loop spans 12 amino acids. This CDR3 reads CAISETSYEQYF. The DNA for the CDR3 is TGTGCCATCAGCGAAACATCCTACGAGCAGTACTTC.

The rearrangement uses TRBV27 and TRBJ2-2; TRBD2 matches 7 bases. V was pared by 6 bases and J by 6 bases, with 7 bases of the junction left unmatched. The germline gives CDR1 MNHEY, CDR2 SMNVEV (reference sequence). The CDR3 is made up of 14 amino acids. The CDR3 sequence is CASSLGLGAGELFF. The CDR3 DNA reads TGTGCCAGCAGCCTCGGACTAGGTGCCGGGGAGCTGTTTTTT.

The J gene is TRBJ1-5, the V gene TRBV15; no firm D call. From germline, CDR1 is LNHNV and CDR2 YYDKDF (reference sequence). V lost 0 bases to trimming and J lost 2 bases, with 8 bases between them. The CDR3 has 15 residues. CDR3 sequence (DNA): TGTGCCACCAGCAGAGATTGGGGTGGCAATCAGCCCCAGCATTTT. Amino acid sequence: CATSRDWGGNQPQHF.

The J gene is TRBJ2-1, the V gene TRBV6-4; D tentatively reads TRBD1 or TRBD2 (5 bases each). This CDR3 region has 14 residues. The germline V and J ends were trimmed by 4 bases and 1 base, with 8 bases remaining between them. Germline CDR1 reads MRHNA; CDR2 reads SNTAGT. The DNA for the CDR3 is TGTGCCAGCAGTGCTGGGGGATCCTACAATGAGCAGTTCTTC. Amino acid sequence: CASSAGGSYNEQFF.

The V and J genes are TRBV27 and TRBJ1-6, with TRBD1 identical over 7 bases. V dropped 0 bases and J dropped 6; count of bases not matched to a gene: 5. CDR3 size: 16 residues. The germline V gene encodes CDR1 MNHEY and CDR2 SMNVEV (reference sequence). CDR3 loop: CASSLSKGGSNSPLHF. CDR3 DNA: TGTGCCAGCAGTTTATCGAAAGGGGGCTCTAATTCACCCCTCCACTTT.

CDR3 amino acids: CATRSSGDTEAFF. The CDR3 DNA sequence: TGTGCCACCAGGAGTTCAGGGGACACTGAAGCTTTCTTT. The V call is TRBV15, the J call TRBJ1-1; perhaps TRBD1 as D (6 bases). Germline CDR1 reads LNHNV; CDR2 reads YYDKDF (reference sequence). Trimming shortened V by 6 bases and J by 3 bases, and 11 bases separated the two germline ends. This CDR3 has 13 amino acids.

This sequence joins TRBV27 and TRBJ2-7, with D perhaps matching TRBD2 (6 bases). V lost 8 bases, J lost 5 bases, and 13 bases lay in between. Germline CDR1 and CDR2: MNHEY and SMNVEV (reference sequence). CDR3 length equals 12 residues. Written as DNA, the CDR3 is TGTGCCAGCGCCGGTTGGGGGGACGAGCAGTACTTC. Residues: CASAGWGDEQYF.

This sequence joins TRBV19 and TRBJ2-7, with TRBD2 matching over 12 bases. V shed 6 bases and J 3 bases; nucleotides not matched to a gene: 3. The CDR3 consists of 14 residues. The germline gives CDR1 LNHDA, CDR2 SQIVND (reference sequence). CDR3 loop: CASSWTSGDYEQYF. For the CDR3, the DNA is TGTGCCAGTAGCTGGACTAGCGGGGACTACGAGCAGTACTTC.